The present TCR beta chain was sequenced within a study of blood T cell repertoires in COVID-19. Sequencing was performed with immunoSEQ multiplex PCR; in TCRdb, only in-frame clones are kept and a portion is missing. The table shows about 37,000 clones, with about nine tenths occurring only once. This CDR3 is built from 13 residues. V gave up 7 bases and J gave up 7 bases, with 17 bases separating them. Germline CDR1 and CDR2: SNHLY and FYNNEI. J is TRBJ2-7 and V is TRBV2; maybe TRBD2 (6 bases). Sample: peripheral blood. This sequence was found in a human donor in a cohort sampled during active COVID-19. The CDR3 reads CASTGGASGEQYF. The DNA for the CDR3 is TGTGCCAGCACCGGCGGGGCCTCGGGAGAGCAGTACTTC.